This T cell receptor beta chain is from a study of blood T cells in healthy people across ages. Per the germline V gene, CDR1 is LGHNA and CDR2 is YSLEER. The germline V and J ends were trimmed by 0 bases and 0 bases, with 15 bases remaining between them. This CDR3 region has 19 residues. Whole-study results and caveats: When set beside aged donors, long-lived donors presented more naive CD4+ cells and higher diversity.

Primers used in a second PCR of about 7 to 12 cycles were a sample-barcoded 5' primer and a J-beta primer mix. TCRdb passed the 5' RACE reads through MiXCR, listing each CDR3 protein once. The sample carries more than 750,000 distinct CDR3 sequences, around 29% recorded once. This clonotype has ten or more counts. Its cognate antigen is unknown. The data were also submitted as part of a second study, on T cells of mothers and their children. In that study: Donation involved three healthy Caucasian mothers and the six children that they had. Each mother yielded more than 8 million TCR beta CDR3 reads. Each child yielded some 3 million reads.

The material sequenced was blood. The chain combines TRBV4-3 with TRBJ2-6; no definite D call. The sequence derives from a woman in her forties in good health. In DNA form, the CDR3 reads TGCGCCAGCAGCCAAGATTGGGTCTATGTATCCTCTGGGGCCAACGTCCTGACTTTC. Its translation: CASSQDWVYVSSGANVLTF.